The 9 T cell receptor beta chains presented below share a single source sample, sequenced in a study of blood T cell repertoires in COVID-19. Only in-frame clones appear in the TCRdb table, and some are missing; sequencing was by immunoSEQ multiplex PCR. The table lists 90,000 to 100,000 clones, 90% of them singletons. Sequencing was done on a sample of peripheral blood. These receptors were collected from a middle-aged man with acute or convalescent COVID-19.

The chain combines TRBV6-5 with TRBJ2-1; TRBD1 matches at 8 bases. The CDR3 spans 15 residues. The J segment lost 10 bases and the V segment lost 6 bases, leaving 14 bases of the junction unmatched. The germline gives CDR1 MNHEY, CDR2 SVGAGI. The CDR3 sequence is CASRLTGGKLGEQFF. In DNA form, the CDR3 reads TGTGCCAGCAGGTTAACAGGGGGAAAGCTCGGGGAGCAGTTCTTC.

V gene TRBV10-3 combines with J gene TRBJ2-3; 8 bases are shared with TRBD1. In germline, CDR1 is ENHRY, CDR2 SYGVKD. The CDR3 runs to 14 residues. V shed 5 bases, J shed 1 base, and the junction held 2 bases outside the gene matches. The CDR3 coding sequence is TGTGCCATCAGTCAGGGGGCACGCACAGATACGCAGTATTTT. Amino acids: CAISQGARTDTQYF.

J is TRBJ2-1 and V is TRBV29-1, with D maybe TRBD1 (6 bases). The germline CDR1 and CDR2 sequences are SQVTM and ANQGSEA. The V and J ends lost 7 bases and 0 bases respectively, with 10 bases between them. The CDR3 has 13 amino acids. The CDR3 sequence: CSATGSSYNEQFF. The CDR3, as DNA: TGCAGCGCAACAGGGAGCTCCTACAATGAGCAGTTCTTC.

The J gene is TRBJ2-7, the V gene TRBV30; 8 nucleotides line up with TRBD1. Germline V lookup: CDR1 GTSNPN, CDR2 SVGIG (reference sequence). V lost 5 bases to trimming and J lost 1 base; unmatched junction nucleotides: 7. This CDR3 has 14 residues. CDR3: CAWVGRDRSYEQYF. The CDR3 coding sequence is TGTGCCTGGGTTGGCCGGGACAGGTCCTACGAGCAGTACTTC.

This clone has a single count. The chain recombines TRBV29-1 with TRBJ1-5; perhaps TRBD1 as D (6 bases). The germline V gene encodes CDR1 SQVTM and CDR2 ANQGSEA. V dropped 6 bases and J dropped 6 bases, with 21 bases sitting between them. The CDR3 has 15 residues. Here the CDR3 reads CSVRPSGQGGQPQHF. CDR3 bases: TGCAGCGTGAGACCCTCGGGACAAGGAGGTCAGCCCCAGCATTTT.

This clone was seen once. The chain links TRBV19 to TRBJ1-1; D gene unclear. There are 13 residues in the CDR3. Germline CDR1 and CDR2: LNHDA and SQIVND (reference sequence). V was trimmed by 3 bases and J by 10 bases, leaving 15 bases between them. The CDR3 reads CASSIAGPGGAFF. The CDR3 DNA sequence: TGTGCCAGTAGTATCGCTGGGCCCGGAGGAGCTTTCTTT.

The chain is built from TRBV18 and TRBJ2-1; D perhaps matches TRBD2 (6 bases). Trimming removed 1 base at V and 3 bases at J, with 13 bases between. The CDR3 is 16 amino acids. CDR1 and CDR2 from the germline V gene are KGHSH and LQKENI. CDR3 nucleotide sequence: TGTGCCAGCTCACCACGTACTAGCAGCATCTACAATGAGCAGTTCTTC. Residues: CASSPRTSSIYNEQFF.

The chain combines TRBV4-1 with TRBJ2-1, with 7 bases identical to TRBD1. V trimming: 1 base; J trimming: 16 bases; junction bases outside the gene matches: 10. Germline V gives CDR1 MGHRA, CDR2 YSYEKL. The CDR3 is 13 amino acids. CDR3 sequence (DNA): TGCGCCAGCAGCCAAGTAGTACAGGGGCCCAACTTCTTC. Translation: CASSQVVQGPNFF.

CDR3 nucleotides: TGTGCCAGCAGCCCCCGACAGGGGCCTGCAACTAATGAAAAACTGTTTTTT. It is translated as CASSPRQGPATNEKLFF. The V call is TRBV7-2, the J call TRBJ1-4, with 8 bases that match TRBD1. The CDR3 length is 17 residues. Trimming cost V 5 bases and J 0 bases; bases outside gene matches: 8. Germline V gene sequence: CDR1 SGHTA, CDR2 FQGNSA.